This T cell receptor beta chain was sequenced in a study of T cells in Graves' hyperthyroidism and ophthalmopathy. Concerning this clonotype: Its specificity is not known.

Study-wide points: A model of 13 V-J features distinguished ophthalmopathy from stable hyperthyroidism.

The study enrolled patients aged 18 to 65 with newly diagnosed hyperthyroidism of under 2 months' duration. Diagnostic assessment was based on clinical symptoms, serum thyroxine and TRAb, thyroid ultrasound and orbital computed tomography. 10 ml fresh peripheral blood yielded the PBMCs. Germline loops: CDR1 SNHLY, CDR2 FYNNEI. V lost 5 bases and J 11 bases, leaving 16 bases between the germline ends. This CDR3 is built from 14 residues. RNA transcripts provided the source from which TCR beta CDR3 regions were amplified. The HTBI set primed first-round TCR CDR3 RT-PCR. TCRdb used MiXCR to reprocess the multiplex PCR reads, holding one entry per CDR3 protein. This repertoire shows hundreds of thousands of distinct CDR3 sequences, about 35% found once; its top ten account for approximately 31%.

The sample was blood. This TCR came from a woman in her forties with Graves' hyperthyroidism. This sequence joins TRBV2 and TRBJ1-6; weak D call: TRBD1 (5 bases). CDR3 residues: CASSPGTRGAPLHF. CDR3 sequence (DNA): TGTGCCAGCAGTCCCGGGACTCGAGGCGCACCCCTCCACTTT.